This TCR beta chain was sequenced during a study of blood T cell repertoires in COVID-19. Per the authors' pipeline: Amplifying reference gene primers gave estimates of nucleated cell counts. Here immunoSEQ multiplex PCR was the method, and the copy in TCRdb shows in-frame clones only, minus some. V, J and clone size are those of that table, while D and trimming were read from the DNA. The sample carries about 35,000 clones, around 86% recorded once. The germline V gene has CDR1 SQVTM and CDR2 ANQGSEA. The CDR3 contains 12 residues. V lost 6 bases and J lost 10; bases outside the gene matches: 11. The sample taken for sequencing was peripheral blood. The V call is TRBV29-1, the J call TRBJ2-5; 7 bases fit TRBD2. The receptor's source is a man aged 80 or over with active COVID-19. The DNA for the CDR3 is TGCAGCGTCGGACTAGTTGGTGGGGACCAGTACTTC. Protein product: CSVGLVGGDQYF.